The next 29 T cell receptor beta chains were all read from a single sample in a study of human T cells and chemical hapten exposure. TCRdb re-derived calls from the RACE reads in MiXCR, one entry per CDR3 protein. Of roughly 140,000 distinct CDR3 sequences listed, over 9.5% are singletons. Time point: patch test 2, 6 weeks after DPC sensitization. Noted treatment: therapeutic diphenylcyclopropenone sensitization with weekly scalp DPC. Sequencing was performed on whole blood, taken in connection with sensitization to the hapten diphenylcyclopropenone (DPC). Every receptor here comes from a woman aged 45-65 years with alopecia areata. Some clones in this sample may be carry-over from other donors' samples.

This clonotype showed up just a few times. In DNA, the CDR3 is TGTGCCAGCAGCTTGGGACAGGGGAAAAACATTCAGTACTTC. Amino acids: CASSLGQGKNIQYF. The chain couples TRBV7-2 to TRBJ2-4; 10 bases match TRBD1. The CDR3 length is 14 residues. Losses at the gene ends were 3 bases for V and 4 bases for J; bases not matched to a gene: 0. Germline V gene lookup returns CDR1 SGHTA and CDR2 FQGNSA.

This clonotype was seen a few times. The chain is built from TRBV6-2 or TRBV6-3 and TRBJ2-1; 11 bases fit TRBD2. This CDR3 spans 20 amino acids. Germline V lookup: CDR1 MNHEY, CDR2 SVGEGT. V gave up 0 bases and J gave up 0 bases; unmatched junction bases: 10. DNA of the CDR3: TGTGCCAGCAGTTACTCGAGGGGACTAGCGGATAGATACTCCTACAATGAGCAGTTCTTC. Translating gives CASSYSRGLADRYSYNEQFF.

This clonotype was counted a few times. The chain has TRBV28 and TRBJ1-5; weak D call: TRBD1 (5 bases). CDR3 length: 14 residues. CDR1 is MDHEN and CDR2 is SYDVKM in the germline V gene. Trimming pared 2 bases from V and 3 bases from J, leaving 8 bases between. The chain's CDR3 is CASSLPGNNQPQHF. In nucleotides, the CDR3 is TGTGCCAGCAGTTTACCAGGGAACAATCAGCCCCAGCATTTT.

The table lists this clonotype with a few counts. In nucleotides, the CDR3 is TGCGCCAGCTCCGACAGGGTCCACGAGCAGTACTTC. As protein: CASSDRVHEQYF. This chain connects TRBV5-1 to TRBJ2-7; TRBD1 agrees at 7 bases. The CDR3 runs to 12 residues. Germline CDR1 and CDR2: SGHRS and YFSETQ. V lost 7 bases, J lost 5 bases, and 6 bases stayed unmatched.

This sequence joins TRBV7-2 and TRBJ1-3, with D possibly TRBD1 on 6 matching bases. This CDR3 is built from 17 residues. The V and J ends lost 4 bases and 3 bases respectively, with 19 bases between them. CDR1 is SGHTA and CDR2 is FQGNSA in the germline V gene. The CDR3 DNA reads as TGTGCCAGCAGCTCGAGTGCAGACAGGCTCTATGGAAACACCATATATTTT. Amino acids: CASSSSADRLYGNTIYF.

The rearrangement uses TRBV7-2 and TRBJ2-5, with TRBD2 matching 9 bases. Trimming cost V 5 bases and J 4 bases; bases outside gene matches: 5. This CDR3 region has 14 residues. Per the germline V gene, CDR1 is SGHTA and CDR2 is FQGNSA. The DNA for the CDR3 is TGTGCCAGCAGCCGTAGCGGGAGAGGAGAGACCCAGTACTTC. This codes for CASSRSGRGETQYF.

A few counts support this clonotype. This chain uses TRBV6-5 with TRBJ1-2; perhaps TRBD1 as D (5 bases). The CDR3 loop spans 15 amino acids. The V end lost 6 bases, the J end lost 4 bases, and 18 bases lay between the germline ends. Per the germline V gene, CDR1 is MNHEY and CDR2 is SVGAGI. CDR3 sequence reads: CASSLQGVNPYGYTF. CDR3 DNA sequence: TGTGCCAGCAGCCTCCAGGGTGTAAACCCCTATGGCTACACCTTC.

This rearrangement joins TRBV7-9 to TRBJ2-5; TRBD2 matches at 10 bases. Germline V gene sequence: CDR1 SEHNR, CDR2 FQNEAQ (reference sequence). CDR3 length: 15 residues. Trimming removed 5 bases from V and 5 bases from J; junction bases left unmatched: 8. The CDR3 sequence is CASSPLAGGPETQYF. CDR3 in DNA: TGTGCCAGCAGCCCCTTAGCGGGAGGTCCGGAGACCCAGTACTTC.

This clonotype came up many times. The rearrangement joins TRBV29-1 to TRBJ2-5; D may be TRBD1 (6 bases). This CDR3 contains 12 residues. CDR1 is SQVTM, CDR2 ANQGSEA, per germline. Trimming shortened V by 7 bases and J by 1 base, and 10 bases separated the two germline ends. CDR3 sequence reads: CSAQGSQETQYF. CDR3 DNA sequence: TGCAGCGCCCAGGGGAGCCAAGAGACCCAGTACTTC. The variable domain in full, with the rest retrieved from reference TRBV29-1 and TRBJ2-5, is SAVISQKPSRDICQRGTSLTIQCQVDSQVTMMFWYRQQPGQSLTLIATANQGSEATYESGFVIDKFPISRPNLTFSTLTVSNMSPEDSSIYLCSAQGSQETQYFGPGTRLLVL.

This rearrangement joins TRBV5-1 to TRBJ2-5; a weak D match, TRBD2 (5 bases). This CDR3 spans 16 amino acids. Germline V gene lookup returns CDR1 SGHRS and CDR2 YFSETQ. Trimming removed 4 bases at V and 1 base at J, with 17 bases between. The CDR3: CASSLIPTGSQETQYF. The CDR3 coding sequence is TGCGCCAGCAGCCTAATTCCTACGGGATCCCAAGAGACCCAGTACTTC.

The chain employs TRBV20-1 and TRBJ1-3; no clear D gene. The length of the CDR3 is 13 residues. The germline gives CDR1 DFQATT, CDR2 SNEGSKA (reference sequence). The V and J ends lost 5 bases and 0 bases respectively, with 8 bases between them. For the CDR3, the DNA is TGCAGTGCTGTTCAGAGCTCTGGAAACACCATATATTTT. Protein: CSAVQSSGNTIYF.

This clonotype was counted only a few times. Here the CDR3 reads CASSGGAEAFF. In DNA form, the CDR3 reads TGTGCCAGTAGTGGAGGGGCTGAAGCTTTCTTT. This chain connects TRBV19 to TRBJ1-1; possibly TRBD1 for D (5 bases). This CDR3 spans 11 amino acids. Germline lookup yields CDR1 LNHDA and CDR2 SQIVND (reference sequence). V was clipped by 5 bases and J by 6 bases, with 7 bases between them.

The chain recombines TRBV28 with TRBJ2-7, with 7 nucleotides matching TRBD1. V lost 10 bases and J lost 2; bases outside the gene matches: 14. The CDR3 covers 15 residues. Germline lookup yields CDR1 MDHEN and CDR2 SYDVKM. DNA for the CDR3: TGTGCCACCTATTCTTCCGGGACAGTCCCCTACGAGCAGTACTTC. Amino acids: CATYSSGTVPYEQYF.

This clonotype was detected ten times or more. The J gene is TRBJ1-4, the V gene TRBV9; 7 nucleotides align to TRBD1. V gave up 5 bases and J gave up 1 base; unmatched junction bases: 5. The CDR3 is 15 residues long. The germline gives CDR1 SGDLS, CDR2 YYNGEE. The CDR3 bases are TGTGCCAGCAGTTCGGGACAGCTAACTAATGAAAAACTGTTTTTT. Its translation is CASSSGQLTNEKLFF. Full variable domain (outside the CDR3, taken from reference TRBV9 and TRBJ1-4): DSGVTQTPKHLITATGQRVTLRCSPRSGDLSVYWYQQSLDQGLQFLIQYYNGEERAKGNILERFSAQQFPDLHSELNLSSLELGDSALYFCASSSGQLTNEKLFFGSGTQLSVL.

The chain combines TRBV20-1 with TRBJ1-3, with 11 nucleotides matching TRBD1. This CDR3 region has 17 residues. Looked up from germline, CDR1 is DFQATT and CDR2 is SNEGSKA (reference sequence). The trim removed 5 bases at V and 1 base at J, leaving 10 bases unmatched. CDR3 sequence reads: CSALDRGPRGSGNTIYF. CDR3 coding DNA: TGCAGTGCTTTGGACAGGGGGCCTAGAGGGTCTGGAAACACCATATATTTT.

The chain has TRBV12-3 or TRBV12-4 and TRBJ2-3; TRBD2 matches 12 bases. The V segment lost 5 bases and the J segment 4 bases; nucleotides outside the gene matches: 7. CDR3 length equals 16 residues. The DNA of the CDR3 is TGTGCCAGCAGTAGACTAGCGGGAGAAGTCGCAGATACGCAGTATTTT. It yields the protein CASSRLAGEVADTQYF.

This clonotype was detected many times. This chain connects TRBV7-2 to TRBJ2-1; no reliable D call. Germline CDR1 reads SGHTA; CDR2 reads FQGNSA. The V end was cut by 2 bases, the J end by 4 bases, with 6 bases between. The CDR3 contains 13 residues. CDR3 sequence: CASSLRRYNEQFF. In DNA, the CDR3 is TGTGCCAGCAGCTTAAGGCGGTACAATGAGCAGTTCTTC.

J is TRBJ1-1 and V is TRBV6-6; 9 bases map to TRBD1. Germline CDR1 is MNHNY and CDR2 is SVGAGI (reference sequence). The CDR3 is 15 amino acids. With V trimmed by 5 bases and J by 5 bases, 9 bases remained unmatched. The CDR3 reads CASSRSTGGGTEAFF. For the CDR3, the DNA is TGTGCCAGCAGTAGATCGACAGGGGGGGGGACTGAAGCTTTCTTT.

This clonotype has just one count. J is TRBJ2-7 and V is TRBV27; D perhaps matches TRBD1 (5 bases). The CDR3 is 14 amino acids. Germline CDR1 is MNHEY and CDR2 is SMNVEV (reference sequence). Trimming shortened V by 5 bases and J by 2 bases, and 13 bases separated the two germline ends. The chain's CDR3 is CASSSRAMTYEQYF. The CDR3 DNA reads TGTGCCAGCAGTAGCAGGGCTATGACCTACGAGCAGTACTTC.

In this sample, this clonotype turned up a few times. The rearrangement joins TRBV6-6 to TRBJ2-7; 7 bases are a match to TRBD1. The ends lost 7 bases at V and 2 bases at J; junction bases unmatched: 5. The CDR3 covers 13 residues. From germline, CDR1 is MNHNY and CDR2 SVGAGI (reference sequence). In DNA, the CDR3 is TGTGCCAGCACCCCGACAGGGACCTACGAGCAGTACTTC. Its protein product is CASTPTGTYEQYF.

V is TRBV20-1 and J is TRBJ2-1; D uncertain. Trimming pared 6 bases from V and 8 bases from J, leaving 17 bases between. The germline V gene has CDR1 DFQATT and CDR2 SNEGSKA (reference sequence). The CDR3 sequence is 13 residues long. This chain's CDR3 is CSAAALVFDEQFF. DNA of the CDR3: TGCAGTGCCGCCGCTTTGGTTTTCGATGAGCAGTTCTTC.

The rearrangement uses TRBV6-5 and TRBJ2-5, with 7 bases aligning to TRBD1. Trimming removed 4 bases from V and 4 bases from J; junction bases left unmatched: 9. The CDR3 is made up of 15 amino acids. Germline-derived CDR1 and CDR2 are MNHEY and SVGAGI. DNA for the CDR3: TGTGCCAGCAGTTCTAACAGGGGCCGAGGAGAGACCCAGTACTTC. Translated, it gives CASSSNRGRGETQYF.

The V and J genes are TRBV2 and TRBJ2-1; D is uncertain. Germline values: CDR1 SNHLY, CDR2 FYNNEI. The CDR3 is made up of 15 amino acids. V lost 1 base, J lost 0 bases, and 7 bases lay in between. CDR3 DNA sequence: TGTGCCAGCAGTGAAGTGTGGAGCTCCTACAATGAGCAGTTCTTC. This sequence encodes CASSEVWSSYNEQFF. Based on the CDR3 plus reference TRBV2 and TRBJ2-1, the full variable domain is EPEVTQTPSHQVTQMGQEVILRCVPISNHLYFYWYRQILGQKVEFLVSFYNNEISEKSEIFDDQFSVERPDGSNFTLKIRSTKLEDSAMYFCASSEVWSSYNEQFFGPGTRLTVL.

The chain's CDR3 is CASSEPGAPDTQYF. The CDR3 DNA is TGTGCCAGCAGTGAACCGGGAGCCCCAGATACGCAGTATTTT. The chain carries TRBV2 and TRBJ2-3; tentative D call: TRBD2 (6 bases). The CDR3 is 14 amino acids. Germline V CDR1 and CDR2: SNHLY, FYNNEI. V was shortened by 2 bases and J by 4 bases, with 10 bases between the two germline ends.

This clonotype was recorded at least ten times. The chain couples TRBV19 to TRBJ1-1; 10 bases match TRBD1. In germline, CDR1 is LNHDA, CDR2 SQIVND (reference sequence). The CDR3 totals 14 residues. V was clipped by 6 bases and J by 2 bases; unmatched bases: 3. The CDR3 DNA is TGTGCCAGTAGCCGGGACAGGGGTAACACTGAAGCTTTCTTT. Translation: CASSRDRGNTEAFF.

The sample holds a few counts of this clonotype. This rearrangement joins TRBV11-2 to TRBJ2-4; 7 nucleotides align to TRBD1. Germline V gives CDR1 SGHAT, CDR2 FQNNGV. The CDR3 is made up of 15 amino acids. J lost 9 bases, V lost 1 base, and 9 bases had no gene match. CDR3: CASSLGRGGEGIQYF. CDR3 coding DNA: TGTGCCAGCAGCTTAGGGCGAGGGGGCGAGGGCATTCAGTACTTC.

The table lists this clonotype with many counts. The genes are TRBV6-4 and TRBJ2-1; 10 bases are shared with TRBD2. The CDR3 loop spans 17 amino acids. Germline assignment: CDR1 MRHNA and CDR2 SNTAGT. V trimming: 9 bases; J trimming: 8 bases; junction bases outside the gene matches: 19. The CDR3 protein is CARGRDLAGVSVDEQFF. CDR3 bases: TGTGCCAGAGGGCGGGACCTAGCGGGAGTATCGGTTGATGAGCAGTTCTTC.

This CDR3 is CASSALASTGELFF. The CDR3 DNA reads TGTGCCAGCAGTGCGTTGGCCAGCACCGGGGAGCTGTTTTTT. The chain combines TRBV6-4 with TRBJ2-2; no definite D call. Germline CDR1 is MRHNA and CDR2 is SNTAGT. CDR3 length: 14 residues. Deletions cut 4 bases from V and 4 bases from J, with 10 bases between.

This clonotype was seen many times. The chain has TRBV24-1 and TRBJ2-2, with 7 bases that match TRBD1. Looked up from germline, CDR1 is KGHDR and CDR2 is SFDVKD. This CDR3 has 16 residues. With 3 bases clipped from V and 4 bases from J, the junction kept 7 bases outside the gene matches. Written as DNA, the CDR3 is TGTGCCACCAGTGATCCGACAGGGAGAGGCACCGGGGAGCTGTTTTTT. It codes for CATSDPTGRGTGELFF.